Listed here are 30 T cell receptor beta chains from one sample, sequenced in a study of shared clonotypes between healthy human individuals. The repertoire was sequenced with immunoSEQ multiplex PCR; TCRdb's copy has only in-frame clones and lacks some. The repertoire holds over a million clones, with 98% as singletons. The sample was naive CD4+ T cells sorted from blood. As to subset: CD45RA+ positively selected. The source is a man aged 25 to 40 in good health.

The CDR3 bases are TGCGCCAGCAGCCAGCAAACAGATACGCAGTATTTT. Translation gives CASSQQTDTQYF. V and J are TRBV5-1 and TRBJ2-3; unclear D gene. This CDR3 has 12 residues. Germline CDR1 SGHRS, CDR2 YFSETQ. The ends were cut back, 4 bases at V and 3 bases at J, with 6 bases in the middle.

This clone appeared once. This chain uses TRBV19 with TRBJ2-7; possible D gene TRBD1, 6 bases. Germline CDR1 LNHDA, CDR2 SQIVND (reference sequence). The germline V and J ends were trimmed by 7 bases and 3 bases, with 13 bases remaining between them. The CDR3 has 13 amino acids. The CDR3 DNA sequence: TGTGCCAGTACACAGGGAATAGGCTACGAGCAGTACTTC. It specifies CASTQGIGYEQYF.

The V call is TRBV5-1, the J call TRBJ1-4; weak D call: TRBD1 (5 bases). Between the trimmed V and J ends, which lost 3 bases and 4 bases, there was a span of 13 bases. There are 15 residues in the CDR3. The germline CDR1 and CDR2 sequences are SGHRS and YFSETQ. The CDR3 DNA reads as TGCGCCAGCAGCTGGACCGGGACGGATAATGAAAAACTGTTTTTT. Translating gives CASSWTGTDNEKLFF.

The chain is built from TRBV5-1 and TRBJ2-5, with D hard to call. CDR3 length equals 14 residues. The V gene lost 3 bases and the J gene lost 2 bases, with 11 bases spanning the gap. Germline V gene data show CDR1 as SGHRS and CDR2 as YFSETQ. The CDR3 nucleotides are TGCGCCAGCAGCTCCCCCCTGGGGCAAGAGACCCAGTACTTC. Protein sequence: CASSSPLGQETQYF.

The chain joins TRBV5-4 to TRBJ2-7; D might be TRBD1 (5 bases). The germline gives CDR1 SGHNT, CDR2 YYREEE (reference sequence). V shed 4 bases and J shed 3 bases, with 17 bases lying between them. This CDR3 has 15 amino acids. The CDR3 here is CASSRGQTKLYEQYF. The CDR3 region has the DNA TGTGCCAGCAGCCGCGGACAAACTAAGCTCTACGAGCAGTACTTC.

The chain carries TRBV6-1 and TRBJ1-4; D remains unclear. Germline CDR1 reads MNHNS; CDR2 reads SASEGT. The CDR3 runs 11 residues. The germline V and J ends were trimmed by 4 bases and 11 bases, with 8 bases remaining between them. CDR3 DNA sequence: TGTGCCAGCAGTGGGGAGCGGAAACTGTTTTTT. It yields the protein CASSGERKLFF.

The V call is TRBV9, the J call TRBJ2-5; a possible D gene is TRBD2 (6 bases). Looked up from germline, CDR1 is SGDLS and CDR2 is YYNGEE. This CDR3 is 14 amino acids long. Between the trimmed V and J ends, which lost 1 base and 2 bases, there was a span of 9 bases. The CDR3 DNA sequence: TGTGCCAGCAGCGTATTCGGGGGTCAAGAGACCCAGTACTTC. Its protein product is CASSVFGGQETQYF.

DNA of the CDR3: TGTGCCAGCAGCCAGGCCACAGGGCACTCCTACGAGCAGTACTTC. Protein product: CASSQATGHSYEQYF. V gene TRBV14 combines with J gene TRBJ2-7; the D gene is possibly TRBD1 (6 bases). This CDR3 is built from 15 residues. Deletions cut 3 bases from V and 0 bases from J, with 12 bases between. Germline CDR1 is SGHDN and CDR2 is FVKESK.

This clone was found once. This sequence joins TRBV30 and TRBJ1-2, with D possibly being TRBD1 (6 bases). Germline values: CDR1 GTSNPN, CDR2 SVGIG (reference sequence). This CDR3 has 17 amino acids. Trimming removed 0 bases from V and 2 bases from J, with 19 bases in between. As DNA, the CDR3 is TGTGCCTGGAGTGTACCCCCAGTTTCCGGGACAAACTATGGCTACACCTTC. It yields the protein CAWSVPPVSGTNYGYTF.

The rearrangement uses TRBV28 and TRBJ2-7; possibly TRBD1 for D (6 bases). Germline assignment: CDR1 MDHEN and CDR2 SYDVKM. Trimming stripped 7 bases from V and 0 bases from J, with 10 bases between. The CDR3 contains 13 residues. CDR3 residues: CASTGQPSYEQYF. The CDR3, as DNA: TGTGCCAGCACCGGACAGCCCTCCTACGAGCAGTACTTC.

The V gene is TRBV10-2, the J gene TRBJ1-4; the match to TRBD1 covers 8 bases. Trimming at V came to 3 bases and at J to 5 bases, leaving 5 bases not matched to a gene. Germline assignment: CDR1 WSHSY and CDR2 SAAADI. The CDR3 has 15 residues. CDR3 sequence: CASSERAGGNEKLFF. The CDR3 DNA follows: TGCGCCAGCAGTGAAAGGGCAGGGGGCAATGAAAAACTGTTTTTT.

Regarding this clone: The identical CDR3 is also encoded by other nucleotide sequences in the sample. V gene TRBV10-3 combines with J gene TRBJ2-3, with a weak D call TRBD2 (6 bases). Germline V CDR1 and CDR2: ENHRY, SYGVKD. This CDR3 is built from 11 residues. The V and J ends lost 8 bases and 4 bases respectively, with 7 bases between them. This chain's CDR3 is CAIGRSDTQYF. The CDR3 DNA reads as TGTGCCATCGGGAGGTCAGATACGCAGTATTTT.

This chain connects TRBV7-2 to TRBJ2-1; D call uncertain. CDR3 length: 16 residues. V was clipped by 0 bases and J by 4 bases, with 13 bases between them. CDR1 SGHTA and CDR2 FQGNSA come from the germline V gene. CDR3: CASSLAGSGAYNEQFF. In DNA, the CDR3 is TGTGCCAGCAGCTTAGCGGGGTCCGGAGCGTACAATGAGCAGTTCTTC.

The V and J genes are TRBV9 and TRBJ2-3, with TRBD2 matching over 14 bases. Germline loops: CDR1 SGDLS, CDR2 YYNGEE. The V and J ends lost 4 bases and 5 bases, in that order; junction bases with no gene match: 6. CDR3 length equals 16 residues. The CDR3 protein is CASSFGLAGGGDTQYF. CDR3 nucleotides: TGTGCCAGCAGCTTTGGACTAGCGGGAGGTGGAGATACGCAGTATTTT.

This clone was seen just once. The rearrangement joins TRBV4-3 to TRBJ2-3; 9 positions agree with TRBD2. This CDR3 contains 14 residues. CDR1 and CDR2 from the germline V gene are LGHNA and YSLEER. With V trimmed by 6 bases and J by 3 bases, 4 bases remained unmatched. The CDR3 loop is CASSGLAGTDTQYF. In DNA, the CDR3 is TGCGCCAGCAGTGGGCTAGCGGGGACAGATACGCAGTATTTT.

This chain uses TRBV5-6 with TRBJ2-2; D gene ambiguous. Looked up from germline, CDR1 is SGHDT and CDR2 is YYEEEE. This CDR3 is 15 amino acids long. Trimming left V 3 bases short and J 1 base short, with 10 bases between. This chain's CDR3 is CASSSDRKNTGELFF. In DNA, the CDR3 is TGTGCCAGCAGCTCGGACCGAAAGAACACCGGGGAGCTGTTTTTT.

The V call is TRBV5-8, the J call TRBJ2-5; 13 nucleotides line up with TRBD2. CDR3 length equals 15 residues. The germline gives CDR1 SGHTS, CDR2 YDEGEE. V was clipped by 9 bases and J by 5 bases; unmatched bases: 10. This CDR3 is CAISPGLAGQETQYF. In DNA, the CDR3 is TGTGCCATTTCACCGGGACTAGCGGGACAGGAGACCCAGTACTTC.

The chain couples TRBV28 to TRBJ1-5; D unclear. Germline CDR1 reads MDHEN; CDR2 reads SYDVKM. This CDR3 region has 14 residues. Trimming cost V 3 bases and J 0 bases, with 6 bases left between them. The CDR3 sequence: CASSLRDSNQPQHF. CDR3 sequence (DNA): TGTGCCAGCAGTTTGCGAGATAGCAATCAGCCCCAGCATTTT.

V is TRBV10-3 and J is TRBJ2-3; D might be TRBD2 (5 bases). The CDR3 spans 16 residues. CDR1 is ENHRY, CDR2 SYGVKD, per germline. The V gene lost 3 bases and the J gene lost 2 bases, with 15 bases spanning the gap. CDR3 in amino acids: CAISDRGSSSTDTQYF. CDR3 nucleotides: TGTGCCATCAGTGATCGGGGTAGCTCGTCCACAGATACGCAGTATTTT.

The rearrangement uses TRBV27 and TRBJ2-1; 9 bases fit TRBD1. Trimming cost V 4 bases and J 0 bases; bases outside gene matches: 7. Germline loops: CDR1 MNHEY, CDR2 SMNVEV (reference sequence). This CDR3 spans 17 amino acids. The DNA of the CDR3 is TGTGCCAGCAGTTCGCGGACAGGGGCTAGCTCCTACAATGAGCAGTTCTTC. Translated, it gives CASSSRTGASSYNEQFF.

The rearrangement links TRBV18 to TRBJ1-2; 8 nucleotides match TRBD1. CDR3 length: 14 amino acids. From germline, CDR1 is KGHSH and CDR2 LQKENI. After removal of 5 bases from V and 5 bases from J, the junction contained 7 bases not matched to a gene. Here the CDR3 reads CASSDLTGGYGYTF. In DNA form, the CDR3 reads TGTGCCAGCTCAGACTTAACAGGGGGGTATGGCTACACCTTC.

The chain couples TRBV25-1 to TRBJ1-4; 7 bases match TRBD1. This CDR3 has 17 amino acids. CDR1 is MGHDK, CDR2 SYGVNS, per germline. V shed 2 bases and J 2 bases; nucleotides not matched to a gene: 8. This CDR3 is CASSESNRGLTNEKLFF. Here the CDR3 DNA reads TGTGCCAGCAGTGAAAGTAACAGGGGTCTGACTAATGAAAAACTGTTTTTT.

The DNA for the CDR3 is TGTGCCAGCTCACCACGGCCAAAAACCTACGAGCAGTACTTC. Encoded protein: CASSPRPKTYEQYF. The V gene is TRBV18, the J gene TRBJ2-7; D is undetermined. The CDR3 is 14 residues long. V lost 1 base and J lost 2, with 9 bases in between. Germline values: CDR1 KGHSH, CDR2 LQKENI.

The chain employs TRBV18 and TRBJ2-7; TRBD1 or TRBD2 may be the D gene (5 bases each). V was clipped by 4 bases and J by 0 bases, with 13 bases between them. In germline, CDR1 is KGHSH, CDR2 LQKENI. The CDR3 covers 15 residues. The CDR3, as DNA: TGTGCCAGCTCACTAAACCGGGACCACTCCTACGAGCAGTACTTC. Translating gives CASSLNRDHSYEQYF.

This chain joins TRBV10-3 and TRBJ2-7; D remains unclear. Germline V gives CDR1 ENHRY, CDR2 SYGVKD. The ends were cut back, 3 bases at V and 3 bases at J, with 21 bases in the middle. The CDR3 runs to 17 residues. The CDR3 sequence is CAISDLLANKSVYEQYF. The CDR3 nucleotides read TGTGCCATCAGTGACCTTCTGGCTAACAAGTCGGTCTACGAGCAGTACTTC.

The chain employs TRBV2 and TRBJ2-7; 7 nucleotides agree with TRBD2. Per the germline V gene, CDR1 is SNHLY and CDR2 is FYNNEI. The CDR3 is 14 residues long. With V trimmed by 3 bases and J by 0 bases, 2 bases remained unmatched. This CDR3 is CASSDRDYSYEQYF. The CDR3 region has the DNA TGTGCCAGCAGTGACCGGGACTACTCCTACGAGCAGTACTTC.

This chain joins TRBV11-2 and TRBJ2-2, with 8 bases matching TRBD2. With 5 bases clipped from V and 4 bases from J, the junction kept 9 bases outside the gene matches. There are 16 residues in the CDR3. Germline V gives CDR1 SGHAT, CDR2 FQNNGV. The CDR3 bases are TGTGCCAGCAGCCAGCCAGCGGGAGCGGTCACCGGGGAGCTGTTTTTT. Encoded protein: CASSQPAGAVTGELFF.

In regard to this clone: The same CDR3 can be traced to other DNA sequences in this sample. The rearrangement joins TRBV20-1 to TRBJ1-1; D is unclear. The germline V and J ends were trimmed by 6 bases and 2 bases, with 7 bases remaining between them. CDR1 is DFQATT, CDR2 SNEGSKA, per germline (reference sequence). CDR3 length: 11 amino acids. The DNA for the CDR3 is TGCAGTGCCCTTGGCAACACTGAAGCTTTCTTT. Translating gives CSALGNTEAFF.

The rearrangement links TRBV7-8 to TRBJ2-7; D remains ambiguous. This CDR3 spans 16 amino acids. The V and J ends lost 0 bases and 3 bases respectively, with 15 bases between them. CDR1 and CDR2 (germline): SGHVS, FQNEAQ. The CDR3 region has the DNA TGTGCCAGCAGCTTAGCCTTCAGTGATCTTAGCTACGAGCAGTACTTC. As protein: CASSLAFSDLSYEQYF. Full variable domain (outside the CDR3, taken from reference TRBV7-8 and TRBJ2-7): GAGVSQSPRYKVAKRGQDVALRCDPISGHVSLFWYQQALGQGPEFLTYFQNEAQLDKSGLPSDRFFAERPEGSVSTLKIQRTQQEDSAVYLCASSLAFSDLSYEQYFGPGTRLTVT.

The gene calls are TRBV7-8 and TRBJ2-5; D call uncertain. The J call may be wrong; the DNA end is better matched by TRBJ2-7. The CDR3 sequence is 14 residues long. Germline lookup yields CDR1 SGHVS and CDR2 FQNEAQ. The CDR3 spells CASSFRRSSYEQYF. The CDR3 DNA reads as TGTGCCAGCAGCTTCAGGCGGAGCTCCTACGAGCAGTACTTC.